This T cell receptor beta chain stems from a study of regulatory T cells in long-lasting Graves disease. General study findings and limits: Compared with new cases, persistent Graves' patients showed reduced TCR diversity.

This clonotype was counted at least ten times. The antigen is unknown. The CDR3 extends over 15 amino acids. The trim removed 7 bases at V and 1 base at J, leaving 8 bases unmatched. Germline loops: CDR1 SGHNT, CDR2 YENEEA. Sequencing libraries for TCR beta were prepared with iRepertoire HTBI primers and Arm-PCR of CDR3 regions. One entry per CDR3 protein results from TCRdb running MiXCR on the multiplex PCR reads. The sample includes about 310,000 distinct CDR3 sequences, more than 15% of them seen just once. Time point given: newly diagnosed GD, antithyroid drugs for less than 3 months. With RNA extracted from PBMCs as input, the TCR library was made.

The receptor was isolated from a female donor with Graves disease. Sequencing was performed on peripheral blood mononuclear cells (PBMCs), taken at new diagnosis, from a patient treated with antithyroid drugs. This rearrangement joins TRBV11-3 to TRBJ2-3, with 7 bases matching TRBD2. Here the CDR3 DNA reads TGTGCCAGCACGGACCCGGCGGGGGGCACAGATACGCAGTATTTT. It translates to CASTDPAGGTDTQYF.